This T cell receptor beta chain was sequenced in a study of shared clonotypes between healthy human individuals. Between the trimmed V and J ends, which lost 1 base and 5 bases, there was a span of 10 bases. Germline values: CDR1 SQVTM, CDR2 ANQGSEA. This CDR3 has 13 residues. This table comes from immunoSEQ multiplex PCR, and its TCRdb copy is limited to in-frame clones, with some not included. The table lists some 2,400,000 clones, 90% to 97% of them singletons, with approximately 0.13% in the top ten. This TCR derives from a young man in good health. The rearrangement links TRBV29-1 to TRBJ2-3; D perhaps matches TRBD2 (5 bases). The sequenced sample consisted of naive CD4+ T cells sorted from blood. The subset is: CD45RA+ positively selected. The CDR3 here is CSVEGTLLDTQYF. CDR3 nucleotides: TGCAGCGTTGAAGGGACTCTCTTAGATACGCAGTATTTT.